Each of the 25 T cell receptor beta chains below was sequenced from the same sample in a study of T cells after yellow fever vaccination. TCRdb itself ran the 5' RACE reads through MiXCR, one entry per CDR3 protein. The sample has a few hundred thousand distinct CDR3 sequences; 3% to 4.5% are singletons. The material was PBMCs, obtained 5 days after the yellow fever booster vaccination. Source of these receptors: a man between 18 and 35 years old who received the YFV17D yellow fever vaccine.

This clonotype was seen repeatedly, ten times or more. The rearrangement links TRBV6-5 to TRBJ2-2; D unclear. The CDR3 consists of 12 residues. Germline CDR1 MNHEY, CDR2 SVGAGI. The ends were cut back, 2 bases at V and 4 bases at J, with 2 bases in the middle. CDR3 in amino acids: CASSYPTGELFF. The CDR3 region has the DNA TGTGCCAGCAGTTACCCCACCGGGGAGCTGTTTTTT.

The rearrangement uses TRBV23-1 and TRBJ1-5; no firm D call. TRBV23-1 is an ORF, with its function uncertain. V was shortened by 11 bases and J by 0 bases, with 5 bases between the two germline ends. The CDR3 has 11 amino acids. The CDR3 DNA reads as TGCGCCGGTTATAGCAATCAGCCCCAGCATTTT. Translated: CAGYSNQPQHF.

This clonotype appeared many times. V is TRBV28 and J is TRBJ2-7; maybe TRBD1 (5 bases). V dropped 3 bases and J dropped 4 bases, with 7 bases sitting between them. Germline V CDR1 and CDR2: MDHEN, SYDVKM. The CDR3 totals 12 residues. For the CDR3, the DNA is TGTGCCAGCAGTTTCACAGGATACGAGCAGTACGTC. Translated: CASSFTGYEQYV.

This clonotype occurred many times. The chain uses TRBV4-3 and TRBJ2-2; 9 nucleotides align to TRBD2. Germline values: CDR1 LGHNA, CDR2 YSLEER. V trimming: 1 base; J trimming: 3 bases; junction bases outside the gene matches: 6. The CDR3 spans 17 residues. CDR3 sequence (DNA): TGCGCCAGCAGCCAAGGCCCTAGCGGGGACTACACCGGGGAGCTGTTTTTT. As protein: CASSQGPSGDYTGELFF.

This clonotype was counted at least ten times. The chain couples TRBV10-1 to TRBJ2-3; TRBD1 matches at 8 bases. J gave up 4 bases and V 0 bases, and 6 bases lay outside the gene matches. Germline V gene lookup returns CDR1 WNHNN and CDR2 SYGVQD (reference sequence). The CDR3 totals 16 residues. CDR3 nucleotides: TGCGCCAGCAGTGAGTCGACAGGGGAAATCGCAGATACGCAGTATTTT. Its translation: CASSESTGEIADTQYF.

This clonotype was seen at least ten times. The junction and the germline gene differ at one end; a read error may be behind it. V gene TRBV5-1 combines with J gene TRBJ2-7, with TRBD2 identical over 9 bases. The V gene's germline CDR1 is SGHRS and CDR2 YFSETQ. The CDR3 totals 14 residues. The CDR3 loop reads CASRLAGGANEQYF. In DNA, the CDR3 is TGCGCCAGCAGGTTGGCGGGGGGGGCCAACGAGCAGTACTTC. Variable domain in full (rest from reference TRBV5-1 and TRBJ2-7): KAGVTQTPRYLIKTRGQQVTLSCSPISGHRSVSWYQQTPGQGLQFLFEYFSETQRNKGNFPGRFSGRQFSNSRSEMNVSTLELGDSALYLCASRLAGGANEQYFGPGTRLTVT.

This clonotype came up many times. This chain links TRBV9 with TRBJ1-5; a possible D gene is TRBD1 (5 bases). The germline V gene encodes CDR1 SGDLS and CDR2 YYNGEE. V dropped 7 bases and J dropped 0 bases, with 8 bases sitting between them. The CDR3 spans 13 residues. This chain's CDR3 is CASGGDSNQPQHF. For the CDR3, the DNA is TGTGCCAGCGGAGGGGATAGCAATCAGCCCCAGCATTTT.

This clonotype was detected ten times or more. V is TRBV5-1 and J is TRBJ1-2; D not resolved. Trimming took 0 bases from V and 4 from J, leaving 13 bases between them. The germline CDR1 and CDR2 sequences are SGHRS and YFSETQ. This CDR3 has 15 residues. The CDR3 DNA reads TGCGCCAGCAGCTTGGACCTGAATATCGTCTATGGCTACACCTTC. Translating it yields CASSLDLNIVYGYTF.

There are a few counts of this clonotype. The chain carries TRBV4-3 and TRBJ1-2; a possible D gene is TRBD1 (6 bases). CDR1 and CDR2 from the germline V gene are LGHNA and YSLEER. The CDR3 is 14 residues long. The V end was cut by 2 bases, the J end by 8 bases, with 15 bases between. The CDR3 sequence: CASSQRRQGQGYTF. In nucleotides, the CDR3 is TGCGCCAGCAGCCAAAGACGGCAGGGGCAAGGCTACACCTTC.

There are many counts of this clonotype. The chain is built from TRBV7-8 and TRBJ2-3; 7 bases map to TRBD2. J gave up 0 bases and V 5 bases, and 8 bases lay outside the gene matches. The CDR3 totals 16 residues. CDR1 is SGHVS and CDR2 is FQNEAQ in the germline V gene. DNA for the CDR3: TGTGCCAGCAGCCGATCTGGGACTACCAGCACAGATACGCAGTATTTT. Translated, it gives CASSRSGTTSTDTQYF.

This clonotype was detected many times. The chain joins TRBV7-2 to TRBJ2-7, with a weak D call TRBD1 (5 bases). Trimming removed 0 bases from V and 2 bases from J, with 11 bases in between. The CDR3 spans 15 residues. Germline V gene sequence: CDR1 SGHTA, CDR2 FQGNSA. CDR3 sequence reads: CASSLASAGTYEQYF. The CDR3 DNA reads TGTGCCAGCAGCTTAGCATCTGCAGGGACCTACGAGCAGTACTTC.

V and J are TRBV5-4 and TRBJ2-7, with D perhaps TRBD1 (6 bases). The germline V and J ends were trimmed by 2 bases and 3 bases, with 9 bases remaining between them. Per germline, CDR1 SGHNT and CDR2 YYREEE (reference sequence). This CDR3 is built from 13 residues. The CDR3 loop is CASSFARGYEQYF. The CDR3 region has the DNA TGTGCCAGCAGCTTCGCCAGGGGCTACGAGCAGTACTTC.

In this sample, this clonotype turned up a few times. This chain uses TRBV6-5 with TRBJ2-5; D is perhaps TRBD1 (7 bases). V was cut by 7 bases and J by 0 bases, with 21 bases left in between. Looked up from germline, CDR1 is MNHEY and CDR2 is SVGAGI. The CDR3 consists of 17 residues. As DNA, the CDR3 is TGTGCCAGCATGGAGGGGAGGAACAGGGGCGACCAAGAGACCCAGTACTTC. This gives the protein CASMEGRNRGDQETQYF.

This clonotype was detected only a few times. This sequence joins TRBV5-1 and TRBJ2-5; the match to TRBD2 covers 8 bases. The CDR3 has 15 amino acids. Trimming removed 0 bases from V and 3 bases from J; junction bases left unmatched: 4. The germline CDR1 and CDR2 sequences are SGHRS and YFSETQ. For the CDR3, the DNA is TGCGCCAGCAGCTTGGGGACAGCGGGGGAAGAGACCCAGTACTTC. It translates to CASSLGTAGEETQYF.

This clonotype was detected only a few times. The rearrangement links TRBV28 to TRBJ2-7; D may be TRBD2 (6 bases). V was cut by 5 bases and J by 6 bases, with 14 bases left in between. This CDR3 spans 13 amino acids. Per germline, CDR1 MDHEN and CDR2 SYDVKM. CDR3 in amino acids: CASSGTPPGEQYV. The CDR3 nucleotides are TGTGCCAGCAGTGGGACTCCGCCTGGCGAGCAGTACGTC.

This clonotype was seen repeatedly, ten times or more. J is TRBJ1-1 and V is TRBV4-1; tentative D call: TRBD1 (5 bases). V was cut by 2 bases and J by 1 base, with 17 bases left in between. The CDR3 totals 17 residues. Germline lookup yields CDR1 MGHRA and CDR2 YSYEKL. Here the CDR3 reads CASSQPRRRAANTEAFF. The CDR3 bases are TGCGCCAGCAGCCAACCGAGGCGCAGGGCGGCGAACACTGAAGCTTTCTTT.

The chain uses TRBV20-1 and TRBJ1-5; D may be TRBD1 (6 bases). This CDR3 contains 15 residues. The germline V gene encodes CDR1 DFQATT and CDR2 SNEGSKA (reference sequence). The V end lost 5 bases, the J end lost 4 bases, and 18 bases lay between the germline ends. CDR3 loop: CSAYPVAGQNQPQHF. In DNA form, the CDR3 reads TGCAGTGCTTACCCCGTGGCCGGACAGAATCAGCCCCAGCATTTT.

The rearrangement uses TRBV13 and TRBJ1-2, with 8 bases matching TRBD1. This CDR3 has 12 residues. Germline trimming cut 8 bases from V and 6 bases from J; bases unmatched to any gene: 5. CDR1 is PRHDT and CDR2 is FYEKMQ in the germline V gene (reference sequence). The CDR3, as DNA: TGTGCCAGCTGGACGACAGGGGATGGCTACACCTTC. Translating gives CASWTTGDGYTF.

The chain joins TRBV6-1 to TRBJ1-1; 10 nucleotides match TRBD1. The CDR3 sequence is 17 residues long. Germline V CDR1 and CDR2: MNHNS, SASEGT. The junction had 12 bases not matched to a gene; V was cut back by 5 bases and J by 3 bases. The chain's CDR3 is CASSTLLGQGVDTEAFF. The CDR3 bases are TGTGCCAGCAGTACCCTACTTGGACAGGGGGTTGACACTGAAGCTTTCTTT.

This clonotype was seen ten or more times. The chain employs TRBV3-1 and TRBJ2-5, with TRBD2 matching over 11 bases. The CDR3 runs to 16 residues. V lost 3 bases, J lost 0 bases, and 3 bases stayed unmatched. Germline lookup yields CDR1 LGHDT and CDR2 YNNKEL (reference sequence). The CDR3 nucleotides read TGTGCCAGCAGCCAGTTGACTAGCGGGAACCAAGAGACCCAGTACTTC. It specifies CASSQLTSGNQETQYF.

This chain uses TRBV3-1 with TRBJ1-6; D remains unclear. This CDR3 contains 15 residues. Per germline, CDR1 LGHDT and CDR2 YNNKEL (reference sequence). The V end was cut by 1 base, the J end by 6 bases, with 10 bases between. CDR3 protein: CASSQGWWFNSPLHF. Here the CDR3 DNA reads TGTGCCAGCAGCCAAGGATGGTGGTTTAATTCACCCCTCCACTTT.

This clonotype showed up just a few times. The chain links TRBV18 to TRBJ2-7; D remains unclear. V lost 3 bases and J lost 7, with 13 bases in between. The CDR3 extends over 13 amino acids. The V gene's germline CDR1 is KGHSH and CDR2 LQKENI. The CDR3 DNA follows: TGTGCCAGCTCACCGGCTTATGCTGGGGAGCAGTACTTC. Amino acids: CASSPAYAGEQYF.

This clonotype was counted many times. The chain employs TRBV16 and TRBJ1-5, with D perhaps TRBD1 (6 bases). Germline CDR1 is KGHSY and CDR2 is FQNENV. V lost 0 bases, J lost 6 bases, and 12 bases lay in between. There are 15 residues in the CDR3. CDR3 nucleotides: TGTGCCAGCAGCCAATCGCGGGGGCGAAGTCAGCCCCAGCATTTT. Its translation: CASSQSRGRSQPQHF.

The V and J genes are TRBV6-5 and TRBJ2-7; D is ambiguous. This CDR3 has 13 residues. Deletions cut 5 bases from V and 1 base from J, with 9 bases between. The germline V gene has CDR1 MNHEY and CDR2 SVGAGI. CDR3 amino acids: CASSQIRSYEQYF. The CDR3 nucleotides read TGTGCCAGCAGTCAGATACGGTCCTACGAGCAGTACTTC.

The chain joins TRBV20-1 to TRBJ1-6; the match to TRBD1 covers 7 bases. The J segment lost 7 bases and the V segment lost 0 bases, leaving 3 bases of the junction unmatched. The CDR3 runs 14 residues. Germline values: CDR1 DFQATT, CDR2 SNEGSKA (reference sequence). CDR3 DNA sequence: TGCAGTGCTAGAGATACGACAGGGAATTCACCCCTCCACTTT. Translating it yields CSARDTTGNSPLHF.